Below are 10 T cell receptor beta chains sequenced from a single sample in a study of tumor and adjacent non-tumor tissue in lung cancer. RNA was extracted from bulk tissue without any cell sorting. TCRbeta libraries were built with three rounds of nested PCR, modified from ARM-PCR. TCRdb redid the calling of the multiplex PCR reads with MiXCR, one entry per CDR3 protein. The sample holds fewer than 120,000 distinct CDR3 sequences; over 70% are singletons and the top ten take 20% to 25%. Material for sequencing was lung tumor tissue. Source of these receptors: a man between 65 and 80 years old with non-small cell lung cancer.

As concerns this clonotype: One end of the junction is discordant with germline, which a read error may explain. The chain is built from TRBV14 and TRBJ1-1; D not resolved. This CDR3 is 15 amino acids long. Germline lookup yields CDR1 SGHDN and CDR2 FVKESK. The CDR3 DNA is TGCGCCAACAGCCAAGCGTGGGCGGGGAACACTGAAGCTTTCTTT. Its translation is CANSQAWAGNTEAFF. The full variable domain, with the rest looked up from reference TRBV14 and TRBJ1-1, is EAGVTQFPSHSVIEKGQTVTLRCDPISGHDNLYWYRRVMGKEIKFLLHFVKESKQDESGMPNNRFLAERTGGTYSTLKVQPAELEDSGVYFCANSQAWAGNTEAFFGQGTRLTVV.

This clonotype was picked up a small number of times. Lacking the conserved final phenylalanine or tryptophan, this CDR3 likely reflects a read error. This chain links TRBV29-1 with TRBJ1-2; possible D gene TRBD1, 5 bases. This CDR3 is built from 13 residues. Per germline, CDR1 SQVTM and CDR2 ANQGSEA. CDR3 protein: CSAVSQANYGYTL. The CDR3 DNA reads TGTAGCGCTGTGTCACAGGCTAACTATGGCTACACCCTC.

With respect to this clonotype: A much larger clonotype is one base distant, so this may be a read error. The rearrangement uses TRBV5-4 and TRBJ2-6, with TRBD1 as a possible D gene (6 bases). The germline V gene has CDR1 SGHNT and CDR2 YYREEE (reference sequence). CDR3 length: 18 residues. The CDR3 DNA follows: TGTGCCAACAGCAAATTGGGGGCCTACCCCTCTGGGGCCAACGTCCTGACTTTC. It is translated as CANSKLGAYPSGANVLTF.

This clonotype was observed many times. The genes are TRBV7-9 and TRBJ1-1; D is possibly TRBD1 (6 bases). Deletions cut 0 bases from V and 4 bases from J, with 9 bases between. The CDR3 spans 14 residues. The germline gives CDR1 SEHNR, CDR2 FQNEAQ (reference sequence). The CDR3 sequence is CASSLAGAGTEAFF. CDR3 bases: TGTGCCAGCAGCTTAGCGGGGGCTGGCACTGAAGCTTTCTTT.

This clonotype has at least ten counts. CDR3 in amino acids: CASSEQGANEKLFF. The CDR3 coding sequence is TGTGCCAGCAGTGAACAGGGGGCTAATGAAAAACTGTTTTTT. The chain joins TRBV6-1 to TRBJ1-4, with 7 bases that match TRBD1. CDR3 length equals 14 residues. J lost 3 bases, V lost 2 bases, and 0 bases had no gene match. Germline-derived CDR1 and CDR2 are MNHNS and SASEGT.

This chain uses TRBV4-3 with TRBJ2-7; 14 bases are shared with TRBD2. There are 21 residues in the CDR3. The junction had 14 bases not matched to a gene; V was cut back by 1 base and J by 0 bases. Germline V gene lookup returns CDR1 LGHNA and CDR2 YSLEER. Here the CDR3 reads CASSQVRNSNGLAGGSYEQYF. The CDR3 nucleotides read TGCGCCAGCAGCCAAGTCCGTAACTCAAATGGACTAGCGGGAGGCTCCTACGAGCAGTACTTC.

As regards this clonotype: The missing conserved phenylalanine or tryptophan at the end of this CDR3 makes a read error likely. The CDR3, as DNA: TGCAGTACACTATCGGGGGGGCAGGAATTTGAGCAGTTCCTC. Translated: CSTLSGGQEFEQFL. V is TRBV20-1 and J is TRBJ2-1; TRBD2 agrees at 8 bases. Germline-derived CDR1 and CDR2 are DFQATT and SNEGSKA (reference sequence). V lost 8 bases, J lost 9 bases, and 15 bases stayed unmatched. This CDR3 spans 14 amino acids.

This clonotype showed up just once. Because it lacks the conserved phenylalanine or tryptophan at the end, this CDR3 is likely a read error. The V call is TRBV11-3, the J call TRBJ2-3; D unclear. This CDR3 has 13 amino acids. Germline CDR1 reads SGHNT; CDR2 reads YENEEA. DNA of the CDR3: TGTACCACCAGCTTAGGCCCCACAGATACGCAGTATTGT. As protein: CTTSLGPTDTQYC.

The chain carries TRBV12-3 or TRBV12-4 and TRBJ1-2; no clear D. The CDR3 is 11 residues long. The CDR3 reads CTRTLGDGYTF. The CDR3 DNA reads TGTACAAGGACCCTGGGAGATGGCTACACCTTC.

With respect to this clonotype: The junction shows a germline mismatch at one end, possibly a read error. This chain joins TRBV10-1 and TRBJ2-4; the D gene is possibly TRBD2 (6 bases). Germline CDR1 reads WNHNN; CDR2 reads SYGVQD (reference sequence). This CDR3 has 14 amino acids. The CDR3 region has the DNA TGCGCCAGTAGTGAATCGGGACTTGACGGCATTCAGTACTTC. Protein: CASSESGLDGIQYF.